The sequence of this TCR beta chain was determined in a study of regulatory T cells in long-lasting Graves disease. As to time point: newly diagnosed GD, antithyroid drugs for less than 3 months. The authors made the TCR library using RNA they extracted from PBMCs. Of note for this clonotype: What it recognizes is unknown.

Whole-study findings and limits: Patients with persistent Graves' had lower TCR diversity than newly diagnosed patients.

Researchers made TCR beta libraries by using iRepertoire HTBI primers and running Arm-PCR on CDR3 regions. Via MiXCR, TCRdb re-called the multiplex PCR reads, giving one row per CDR3 protein. This table holds 360,000 or so distinct CDR3 sequences, roughly 16% found once. This sample also belongs to another study, concerning T cells in Graves' hyperthyroidism and ophthalmopathy.

Sequences were derived from peripheral blood mononuclear cells (PBMCs), sampled at new diagnosis, from a patient treated with antithyroid drugs. The clonotype was recovered from a woman in her late teens or twenties with Graves disease.

The CDR3 reads CASSQVQGAGETQYF. CDR3 coding DNA: TGCGCCAGCAGCCAGGTACAGGGGGCAGGAGAGACCCAGTACTTC. The J gene is TRBJ2-5, the V gene TRBV4-1; 9 nucleotides agree with TRBD1. This CDR3 contains 15 residues. CDR1 is MGHRA and CDR2 is YSYEKL in the germline V gene. V dropped 3 bases and J dropped 4; count of bases not matched to a gene: 6.